This T cell receptor (beta chain) was profiled in a study of vaccination and CD4 T cells after COVID-19. At the level of the study: Each participant was administered two doses of a vaccine, which was either BNT162b2 or mRNA-1273.

Sequencing of the DNA from cultured CD4+ T cells was carried out with the Oncomine TCR Beta short-read assay. Cultured CD4+ T cells were the source of extracted genomic DNA. A single record per CDR3 protein comes from TCRdb applying MiXCR to the PCR reads. The sample has approximately 9,500 distinct CDR3 sequences, under 40% seen once. The V end was cut by 3 bases, the J end by 2 bases, with 7 bases between. The CDR3 sequence is 13 residues long. Per the germline V gene, CDR1 is MDHEN and CDR2 is SYDVKM. The treatment is: approximately 9-day PBMC culture with coronavirus spike peptide pools or control peptides (ViraFEST assay). Gathering of the CD4+ T cells, from the unexposed donor, took place before the COVID-19 pandemic (2011-2018). To note about this clonotype: Antigen specificity is unknown.

The TCR was taken from a human donor in good health. Sequencing was done on a sample of CD4+ T cells from blood, cultured in vitro. This chain links TRBV28 with TRBJ1-1; D may be TRBD1 (5 bases). CDR3 DNA: TGTGCCAGCAGTTTCGGGACTAACACTGAAGCTTTCTTT. Protein product: CASSFGTNTEAFF.